The next 23 T cell receptor beta chains were all read from a single sample in a study of CD8+ T cells in alopecia areata. Treatment reported: oral pan-JAK inhibitor, 5-10 mg twice daily. Extracted RNA was reverse transcribed, and the resulting cDNA served as sequencing template. Repertoires were generated with immunoSEQ multiplex PCR, while TCRdb's copy carries only in-frame clones and drops some. The sample lists 150,000 to 200,000 clones, 50% to 70% occurring once. Source: CD4+ T cells sorted from blood, taken at week 4, from a patient treated with tofacitinib. These receptors were taken from a human donor with alopecia areata.

This chain connects TRBV6-5 to TRBJ1-2; D remains ambiguous. Germline assignment: CDR1 MNHEY and CDR2 SVGAGI. The CDR3 contains 12 residues. V gave up 6 bases and J gave up 8 bases, with 13 bases separating them. CDR3 residues: CASSPAAGGYTF. CDR3 nucleotides: TGTGCCAGCAGCCCAGCTGCGGGGGGCTACACCTTC.

The V call is TRBV29-1, the J call TRBJ2-2; D remains ambiguous. Trimming stripped 6 bases from V and 5 bases from J, with 7 bases between. The germline CDR1 and CDR2 sequences are SQVTM and ANQGSEA. This CDR3 has 11 residues. The CDR3 region is CSVFGTGELFF. The CDR3 DNA is TGCAGCGTCTTCGGGACCGGGGAGCTGTTTTTT.

The CDR3 is CASSSRNTDTQYF. The CDR3 DNA is TGTGCCAGCAGCTCCAGGAACACAGATACGCAGTATTTT. The genes are TRBV11-2 and TRBJ2-3, with D unclear. The germline CDR1 and CDR2 sequences are SGHAT and FQNNGV. The V end lost 4 bases, the J end lost 2 bases, and 7 bases lay between the germline ends. The CDR3 contains 13 residues.

This clone was counted between two and nine times. The DNA for the CDR3 is TGTGCCAGCAGCTATAGTCGTCGCATTCAGTACTTC. Encoded protein: CASSYSRRIQYF. The chain has TRBV5-6 and TRBJ2-4; D is unclear. The CDR3 has 12 residues. Germline V gene lookup returns CDR1 SGHDT and CDR2 YYEEEE. V was shortened by 3 bases and J by 9 bases, with 10 bases between the two germline ends.

The sample holds a few counts of this clone. V is TRBV11-1 and J is TRBJ2-7, with D perhaps matching TRBD1 or TRBD2 (5 bases each). CDR1 and CDR2 (germline): SGHAT, FQDESV (reference sequence). V was trimmed by 3 bases and J by 2 bases, leaving 11 bases between them. This CDR3 contains 14 residues. CDR3 sequence: CASSFTGAPYEQYF. The CDR3 DNA reads as TGTGCCAGCAGCTTTACCGGGGCACCCTACGAGCAGTACTTC.

The chain couples TRBV30 to TRBJ1-1; tentatively, D is TRBD1 (5 bases). The germline V and J ends were trimmed by 5 bases and 0 bases, with 16 bases remaining between them. Germline-derived CDR1 and CDR2 are GTSNPN and SVGIG (reference sequence). The CDR3 is made up of 15 amino acids. The CDR3 here is CAWEGLGRLNTEAFF. As DNA, the CDR3 is TGTGCCTGGGAGGGGTTAGGAAGACTGAACACTGAAGCTTTCTTT.

Only one count was recorded for this clone. This chain links TRBV4-2 with TRBJ2-1; either TRBD1 or TRBD2 may supply D (6 bases each). The germline V gene encodes CDR1 LGHNA and CDR2 YNFKEQ. This CDR3 spans 16 amino acids. The germline V and J ends were trimmed by 0 bases and 8 bases, with 17 bases remaining between them. The DNA for the CDR3 is TGTGCCAGCAGCCAAGATTTTAGGGACTGGGGGCATGAGCAGTTCTTC. This translates into CASSQDFRDWGHEQFF.

The rearrangement uses TRBV9 and TRBJ2-3; D may match TRBD1 or TRBD2 (6 bases each). CDR1 SGDLS and CDR2 YYNGEE come from the germline V gene. CDR3 length equals 15 residues. Trimming removed 0 bases from V and 1 base from J, with 9 bases in between. In nucleotides, the CDR3 is TGTGCCAGCAGCGTAGACGGGGGCCGCACAGATACGCAGTATTTT. Protein product: CASSVDGGRTDTQYF.

The chain uses TRBV29-1 and TRBJ2-1, with D perhaps given as TRBD1 or TRBD2 (5 bases each). V shed 3 bases and J shed 3 bases, with 15 bases lying between them. The germline V gene has CDR1 SQVTM and CDR2 ANQGSEA. This CDR3 is built from 15 residues. The CDR3 protein is CSVEGRRMVYNEQFF. CDR3 DNA sequence: TGCAGCGTTGAGGGACGCCGAATGGTCTACAATGAGCAGTTCTTC.

The CDR3 here is CASSSSGTNQETQYF. CDR3 bases: TGTGCCAGCAGCTCCTCCGGGACTAACCAAGAGACCCAGTACTTC. The chain has TRBV5-5 and TRBJ2-5; 7 nucleotides agree with TRBD2. Germline V gives CDR1 SGHKS, CDR2 YYEKEE (reference sequence). J was trimmed by 0 bases and V by 3 bases; bases with no gene match: 5. This CDR3 comprises 15 residues.

The chain's CDR3 is CASSVGSTGNIQYF. For the CDR3, the DNA is TGTGCCAGCAGCGTAGGGTCAACGGGAAACATTCAGTACTTC. The chain carries TRBV9 and TRBJ2-4; D ambiguous. V lost 0 bases, J lost 6 bases, and 10 bases lay in between. Germline loops: CDR1 SGDLS, CDR2 YYNGEE. The CDR3 consists of 14 residues.

The rearrangement uses TRBV29-1 and TRBJ2-3, with TRBD2 matching over 8 bases. There are 12 residues in the CDR3. Trimming removed 3 bases from V and 10 bases from J; junction bases left unmatched: 6. The germline gives CDR1 SQVTM, CDR2 ANQGSEA. In DNA form, the CDR3 reads TGCAGCGTTGATTATGCGGGGGGCTCGCAGTATTTT. Its translation is CSVDYAGGSQYF.

This rearrangement joins TRBV6-5 to TRBJ2-7, with TRBD1 identical over 9 bases. V gave up 5 bases and J gave up 5 bases; unmatched junction bases: 7. CDR3 size: 14 residues. Germline V gene data show CDR1 as MNHEY and CDR2 as SVGAGI. CDR3: CASSPGTGFHEQYF. CDR3 in DNA: TGTGCCAGCAGTCCCGGGACAGGGTTCCACGAGCAGTACTTC.

V gene TRBV6-5 combines with J gene TRBJ1-2; possibly TRBD1 for D (5 bases). CDR1 and CDR2 (germline): MNHEY, SVGAGI. With 6 bases removed from V and 8 bases from J, the gap between germline ends came to 16 bases. The CDR3 loop spans 13 amino acids. The CDR3 nucleotides read TGTGCCAGCAGACCCGACAGCCTTAGGGGCTACACCTTC. Its translation is CASRPDSLRGYTF.

This clone is a singleton in its sample. The rearrangement joins TRBV25-1 to TRBJ1-2, with 8 bases aligning to TRBD1. The CDR3 covers 15 residues. Germline-derived CDR1 and CDR2 are MGHDK and SYGVNS. J gave up 4 bases and V 4 bases, and 8 bases lay outside the gene matches. CDR3 nucleotide sequence: TGTGCCAGCAGTGGTCTGGGGACAGGCCGCTATGGCTACACCTTC. Its translation is CASSGLGTGRYGYTF.

The gene calls are TRBV30 and TRBJ2-7, with D perhaps matching TRBD1 (7 bases). CDR1 GTSNPN and CDR2 SVGIG come from the germline V gene (reference sequence). Between the trimmed V and J ends, which lost 4 bases and 6 bases, there was a span of 13 bases. This CDR3 region has 12 residues. CDR3 bases: TGTGCCTGGAACAGGGGACTCATCGAGCAGTACTTC. Its translation: CAWNRGLIEQYF.

This clone was detected a few times. This rearrangement joins TRBV7-8 to TRBJ2-4; either TRBD1 or TRBD2 may fit D (5 bases each). Trimming took off 5 bases at V and 6 bases at J, with 17 bases between the two ends. CDR1 is SGHVS and CDR2 is FQNEAQ in the germline V gene. This CDR3 is built from 15 residues. CDR3 loop: CASSLRGGDGNIQYF. The CDR3 nucleotides read TGTGCCAGCAGCCTTAGGGGTGGGGACGGAAACATTCAGTACTTC.

In this sample, this clone turned up a few times. V usage is TRBV27 and J usage is TRBJ2-3; TRBD1 matches 8 bases. The CDR3 runs to 14 residues. Germline V lookup: CDR1 MNHEY, CDR2 SMNVEV (reference sequence). The trim removed 5 bases at V and 3 bases at J, leaving 4 bases unmatched. The CDR3 coding sequence is TGTGCCAGCAGTACCGGACAGGGAACAGATACGCAGTATTTT. Its protein product is CASSTGQGTDTQYF.

This rearrangement joins TRBV7-2 to TRBJ1-5; 7 bases line up with TRBD1. The CDR3 extends over 13 amino acids. V lost 4 bases, J lost 5 bases, and 2 bases stayed unmatched. Germline-derived CDR1 and CDR2 are SGHTA and FQGNSA. The CDR3 DNA reads as TGTGCCAGCAGCTCCGACAGGGATCAGCCCCAGCATTTT. It encodes CASSSDRDQPQHF.

The chain combines TRBV30 with TRBJ1-5, with TRBD1 matching 7 bases. Germline V gene data show CDR1 as GTSNPN and CDR2 as SVGIG (reference sequence). V was pared by 2 bases and J by 5 bases, with 6 bases of the junction left unmatched. The CDR3 runs 14 residues. CDR3 nucleotides: TGTGCCTGGAGTAAGGGGGCCATCGATCAGCCCCAGCATTTT. It translates to CAWSKGAIDQPQHF.

This clone has just a few counts. The CDR3 protein is CASSGQGVNYGYTF. The CDR3 nucleotides are TGTGCCAGCAGCGGACAGGGGGTTAACTATGGCTACACCTTC. The chain joins TRBV7-2 to TRBJ1-2, with 10 bases matching TRBD1. Germline loops: CDR1 SGHTA, CDR2 FQGNSA. This CDR3 has 14 residues. Losses at the gene ends were 5 bases for V and 1 base for J; bases not matched to a gene: 1.

V is TRBV5-1 and J is TRBJ2-1; 16 bases align to TRBD2. CDR3 length: 19 amino acids. The V gene end was trimmed by 6 bases and the J gene end by 0 bases; junction bases not matched to a gene: 9. Germline lookup yields CDR1 SGHRS and CDR2 YFSETQ. The CDR3: CASKPPGLAGGASYNEQFF. The CDR3 bases are TGCGCCAGCAAACCCCCGGGACTAGCGGGGGGGGCCTCCTACAATGAGCAGTTCTTC. Full variable domain (remainder filled in from reference TRBV5-1 and TRBJ2-1): KAGVTQTPRYLIKTRGQQVTLSCSPISGHRSVSWYQQTPGQGLQFLFEYFSETQRNKGNFPGRFSGRQFSNSRSEMNVSTLELGDSALYLCASKPPGLAGGASYNEQFFGPGTRLTVL.

CDR3 residues: CASSLTGNGYNEQFF. The CDR3 nucleotides are TGTGCCAGCAGCTTAACAGGGAATGGGTACAATGAGCAGTTCTTC. The chain has TRBV7-8 and TRBJ2-1, with D possibly matching TRBD1 (6 bases). Trimming cost V 2 bases and J 4 bases, with 12 bases left between them. CDR3 length equals 15 residues. Per the germline V gene, CDR1 is SGHVS and CDR2 is FQNEAQ.